The subject of this entry is one T cell receptor (beta chain). This sample was taken from a study of blood T cell repertoires in COVID-19. Study-level information: The origin of the acute and convalescent COVID-19 samples was the United States, Italy and Spain. From T cells, B-cell-depleted T cells, or PBMCs came the material, which was cDNA or gDNA.

Study processing details: Reference gene primer amplification gave estimated nucleated cell counts. Clones were sequenced by immunoSEQ multiplex PCR, and TCRdb holds only the in-frame ones, with some missing. V and J calls and clone size are as listed in that table; D and trimming were resolved from the DNA. The sample contains about 130,000 clones, roughly 83% of which appear only once. J was trimmed by 2 bases and V by 4 bases; bases with no gene match: 7. Germline CDR1 is SGHRS and CDR2 is YFSETQ. This CDR3 is built from 17 residues. This chain uses TRBV5-1 with TRBJ2-3; 13 bases fit TRBD2. This clonotype originated in a woman of 80 years or more with acute or convalescent COVID-19. What was sequenced was peripheral blood. The CDR3 DNA follows: TGCGCCAGCAGCCCTGGGACTAGCGGGGACTTCACAGATACGCAGTATTTT. Amino acid sequence: CASSPGTSGDFTDTQYF.